A single sample gave rise to the 16 T cell receptor beta chains below, sequenced in a study of cytomegalovirus exposure and HLA in healthy donors. Primers: 60 Vbeta forward and 13 Jbeta reverse. TCRdb keeps only in-frame clones here, not all; method: immunoSEQ multiplex PCR. The table includes 80,000 or so clones, over 60% detected once. Sequenced material: PBMCs. These receptor sequences come from a male donor in good health and CMV-seropositive.

J is TRBJ1-5 and V is TRBV6-6, with 8 nucleotides matching TRBD1. Per germline, CDR1 MNHNY and CDR2 SVGAGI (reference sequence). The V segment lost 5 bases and the J segment 2 bases; nucleotides outside the gene matches: 5. The CDR3 has 15 residues. The CDR3 nucleotides read TGTGCCAGCAGTCCTCCGGGACAGGGCAATCAGCCCCAGCATTTT. Protein sequence: CASSPPGQGNQPQHF.

This clone was counted only a few times. The chain carries TRBV7-6 and TRBJ2-5; D is ambiguous. Per the germline V gene, CDR1 is SGHVS and CDR2 is FNYEAQ. The CDR3 has 13 amino acids. Trimming took 0 bases from V and 7 from J, leaving 9 bases between them. CDR3 DNA sequence: TGTGCCAGCAGCTTAGCCGATCGCGGGACCCAGTACTTC. Amino acids: CASSLADRGTQYF.

This clone appeared once. V and J are TRBV30 and TRBJ2-5; a weak D match, TRBD2 (6 bases). The J call is uncertain, as TRBJ2-7 better fits the DNA end. The CDR3 runs to 13 residues. Germline assignment: CDR1 GTSNPN and CDR2 SVGIG (reference sequence). Written as DNA, the CDR3 is TGTGCCTGGAGCGCGGGACCGCACTACGAGCAGTACTTC. It is translated as CAWSAGPHYEQYF.

The V gene is TRBV19, the J gene TRBJ2-2; D unclear. Per the germline V gene, CDR1 is LNHDA and CDR2 is SQIVND (reference sequence). V lost 2 bases and J lost 2, with 12 bases in between. The CDR3 has 16 residues. Here the CDR3 DNA reads TGTGCCAGTAGTATAAAGGCCAGACAAAACACCGGGGAGCTGTTTTTT. Translating it yields CASSIKARQNTGELFF.

The chain links TRBV6-5 to TRBJ1-4, with D perhaps matching TRBD1 (5 bases). The CDR3 length is 16 residues. Trimming left V 0 bases short and J 7 bases short, with 15 bases between. Germline assignment: CDR1 MNHEY and CDR2 SVGAGI. CDR3 sequence (DNA): TGTGCCAGCAGTTACTCGATTACTGGGGCAAGTGAAAAACTGTTTTTT. Translated, it gives CASSYSITGASEKLFF.

J is TRBJ2-1 and V is TRBV4-1; 11 bases are a match to TRBD2. CDR3 length equals 16 residues. Trimming at V came to 5 bases and at J to 6 bases, leaving 9 bases not matched to a gene. CDR1 MGHRA and CDR2 YSYEKL come from the germline V gene. The CDR3 loop reads CASSKTSGSFVNEQFF. The CDR3, as DNA: TGCGCCAGCAGCAAAACTAGCGGGAGTTTCGTCAATGAGCAGTTCTTC.

This clone was counted a few times. The chain is built from TRBV19 and TRBJ1-2; 7 nucleotides match TRBD1. The CDR3 sequence is 14 residues long. V lost 5 bases, J lost 4 bases, and 7 bases stayed unmatched. CDR1 is LNHDA and CDR2 is SQIVND in the germline V gene (reference sequence). For the CDR3, the DNA is TGTGCCAGTAGTTTGGGACAGACTCCCTATGGCTACACCTTC. Protein sequence: CASSLGQTPYGYTF.

In this sample, this clone turned up a few times. The chain joins TRBV7-9 to TRBJ2-7, with a possible D match to TRBD1 (5 bases). The CDR3 runs 14 residues. The germline gives CDR1 SEHNR, CDR2 FQNEAQ (reference sequence). V was trimmed by 3 bases and J by 3 bases, leaving 12 bases between them. As DNA, the CDR3 is TGTGCCAGCAGCTTCGGGCAGGGCCTCTACGAGCAGTACTTC. Its protein product is CASSFGQGLYEQYF. Looking up the rest from reference TRBV7-9 and TRBJ2-7 gives the full variable domain: DTGVSQNPRHKITKRGQNVTFRCDPISEHNRLYWYRQTLGQGPEFLTYFQNEAQLEKSRLLSDRFSAERPKGSFSTLEIQRTEQGDSAMYLCASSFGQGLYEQYFGPGTRLTVT.

The rearrangement joins TRBV29-1 to TRBJ2-7; TRBD1 aligns across 8 bases. Germline lookup yields CDR1 SQVTM and CDR2 ANQGSEA. The CDR3 is 13 residues long. V lost 1 base to trimming and J lost 3 bases; unmatched junction nucleotides: 2. CDR3 residues: CSVEGTGFYEQYF. The CDR3 DNA sequence: TGCAGCGTTGAAGGGACAGGGTTCTACGAGCAGTACTTC.

This clone was seen a few times. V is TRBV19 and J is TRBJ2-5; D possibly corresponds to TRBD1 (6 bases). The CDR3 loop spans 12 amino acids. The germline V gene has CDR1 LNHDA and CDR2 SQIVND (reference sequence). With 9 bases removed from V and 3 bases from J, the gap between germline ends came to 11 bases. CDR3 bases: TGTGCCAGGGTCAGGACAGAAGAGACCCAGTACTTC. Translating gives CARVRTEETQYF.

The gene calls are TRBV5-4 and TRBJ1-1; D ambiguous. The CDR3 is 13 residues long. Germline V gives CDR1 SGHNT, CDR2 YYREEE (reference sequence). The germline V and J ends were trimmed by 4 bases and 1 base, with 8 bases remaining between them. The CDR3 spells CASSLTSNTEAFF. In DNA, the CDR3 is TGTGCCAGCAGCCTTACATCGAACACTGAAGCTTTCTTT.

Only a few counts were recorded for this clone. The chain couples TRBV19 to TRBJ2-7; 8 positions agree with TRBD2. J was trimmed by 4 bases and V by 4 bases; bases with no gene match: 6. In germline, CDR1 is LNHDA, CDR2 SQIVND (reference sequence). The CDR3 totals 14 residues. CDR3 sequence reads: CASSTHGGAYEQYF. The DNA of the CDR3 is TGTGCCAGTAGTACACACGGGGGGGCATACGAGCAGTACTTC.

The chain carries TRBV5-8 and TRBJ2-7; TRBD2 might be the D (6 bases). The germline V and J ends were trimmed by 0 bases and 5 bases, with 15 bases remaining between them. Germline CDR1 and CDR2: SGHTS and YDEGEE. There are 15 residues in the CDR3. Here the CDR3 reads CASSLVGGESDEQYF. The CDR3 DNA sequence: TGTGCCAGCAGCTTGGTAGGAGGGGAAAGCGACGAGCAGTACTTC.

This clone came up a few times. J is TRBJ2-4 and V is TRBV7-9; possible D gene TRBD1, 8 bases. Between the trimmed V and J ends, which lost 5 bases and 1 base, there was a span of 12 bases. CDR1 is SEHNR and CDR2 is FQNEAQ in the germline V gene (reference sequence). CDR3 size: 15 residues. CDR3 amino acids: CASSTGGAAKNIQYF. The CDR3 nucleotides are TGTGCCAGCAGCACAGGGGGGGCGGCCAAAAACATTCAGTACTTC. Combining the CDR3 with reference TRBV7-9 and TRBJ2-4 gives the whole variable domain DTGVSQNPRHKITKRGQNVTFRCDPISEHNRLYWYRQTLGQGPEFLTYFQNEAQLEKSRLLSDRFSAERPKGSFSTLEIQRTEQGDSAMYLCASSTGGAAKNIQYFGAGTRLSVL.

The chain uses TRBV19 and TRBJ2-5; 7 bases map to TRBD1. The junction had 8 bases not matched to a gene; V was cut back by 5 bases and J by 5 bases. Germline CDR1 and CDR2: LNHDA and SQIVND (reference sequence). The CDR3 covers 14 residues. CDR3 bases: TGTGCCAGTAGTGTAACAGGGGTGAGGGAGACCCAGTACTTC. As protein: CASSVTGVRETQYF.

The chain is built from TRBV2 and TRBJ2-5, with a tentative D call TRBD1 (6 bases). V was clipped by 8 bases and J by 4 bases, with 23 bases between them. The germline V gene has CDR1 SNHLY and CDR2 FYNNEI. CDR3 length: 16 amino acids. As DNA, the CDR3 is TGTGCCAGCCGAGCCCTACAGGGACAAGGACGAGAGACCCAGTACTTC. Amino acids: CASRALQGQGRETQYF.